This TCR beta chain was identified in a study of blood T cell repertoires in COVID-19. Across the whole study: Nucleic acid was either cDNA or gDNA, and it came from T cells, B-cell-depleted T cells, or PBMCs.

The method was immunoSEQ multiplex PCR; TCRdb's version includes in-frame clones alone and lacks a portion of them. The sample lists about 56,000 clones, approximately 89% occurring once. V lost 0 bases, J lost 10 bases, and 10 bases lay in between. CDR1 and CDR2 from the germline V gene are LGHDT and YNNKEL (reference sequence). The CDR3 length is 13 residues. The sequence was obtained from a woman aged 60-70 years with COVID-19, enrolled during active disease. The chain employs TRBV3-1 (or the pseudogene TRBV3-2) and TRBJ2-1; D perhaps matches TRBD2 (5 bases). Sequences were obtained from peripheral blood. In DNA, the CDR3 is TGTGCCAGCAGCCAAGATCGGGGTCTCGAGCAGTTCTTC. The encoded protein is CASSQDRGLEQFF.